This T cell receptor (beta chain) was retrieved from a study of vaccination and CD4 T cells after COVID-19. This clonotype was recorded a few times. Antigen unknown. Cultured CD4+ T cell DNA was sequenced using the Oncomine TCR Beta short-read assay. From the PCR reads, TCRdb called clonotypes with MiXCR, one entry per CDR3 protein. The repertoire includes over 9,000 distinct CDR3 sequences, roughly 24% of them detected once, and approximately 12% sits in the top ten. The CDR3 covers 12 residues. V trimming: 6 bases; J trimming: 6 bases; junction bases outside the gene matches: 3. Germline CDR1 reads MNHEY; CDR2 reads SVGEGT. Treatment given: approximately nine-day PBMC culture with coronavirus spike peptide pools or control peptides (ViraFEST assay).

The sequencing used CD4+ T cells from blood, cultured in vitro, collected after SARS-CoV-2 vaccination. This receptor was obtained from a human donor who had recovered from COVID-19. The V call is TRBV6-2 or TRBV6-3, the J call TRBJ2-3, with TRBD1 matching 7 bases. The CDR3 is CASSWTGDTQYF. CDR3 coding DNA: TGTGCCAGCAGCTGGACAGGCGATACGCAGTATTTT.